This T cell receptor (beta chain) came from a study of T cells in Graves' hyperthyroidism and ophthalmopathy. Notes on the study in general: Most expanded thyroid clonotypes above 0.001 recurred in blood.

An absence of ophthalmopathy progression within 18 months meant stable Graves' hyperthyroidism. Each diagnosis drew on symptoms, thyroxine, TRAb, thyroid ultrasound and orbital computed tomography findings. Germline CDR1 LGHNT, CDR2 FRNRAP. This CDR3 has 13 residues. V was trimmed by 9 bases and J by 3 bases, leaving 14 bases between them. In the case of this clonotype: Its antigen is unknown.

TCR beta CDR3 region amplification was performed from RNA transcripts. HTBI primers were the set used in a first-round RT-PCR of the TCR CDR3. TCRdb reprocessed the multiplex PCR reads with MiXCR, giving one entry per CDR3 protein. The sample includes 450,000 to 700,000 distinct CDR3 sequences, 46% seen only once; the top ten take roughly 8.2%. The sequence derives from a woman under 30 with Graves' hyperthyroidism. The sample consisted of peripheral blood or thyroid tissue (not recorded which). The rearrangement uses TRBV12-5 and TRBJ1-1, with unresolved D. CDR3 DNA: TGTGCTAGAGGTGACGGCGGGCACACTGAAGCTTTCTTT. Protein product: CARGDGGHTEAFF.